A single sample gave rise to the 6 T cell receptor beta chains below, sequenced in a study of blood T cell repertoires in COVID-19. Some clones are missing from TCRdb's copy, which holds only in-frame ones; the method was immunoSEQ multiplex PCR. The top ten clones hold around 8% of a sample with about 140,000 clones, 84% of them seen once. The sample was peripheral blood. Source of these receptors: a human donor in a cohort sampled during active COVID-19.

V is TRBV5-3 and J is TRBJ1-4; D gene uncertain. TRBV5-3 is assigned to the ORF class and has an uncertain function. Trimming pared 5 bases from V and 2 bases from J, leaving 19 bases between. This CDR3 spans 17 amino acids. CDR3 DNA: TGTGCCAGAAGTTGCCGATACTGCCCGGTGACTAATGAAAAACTGTTTTTT. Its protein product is CARSCRYCPVTNEKLFF.

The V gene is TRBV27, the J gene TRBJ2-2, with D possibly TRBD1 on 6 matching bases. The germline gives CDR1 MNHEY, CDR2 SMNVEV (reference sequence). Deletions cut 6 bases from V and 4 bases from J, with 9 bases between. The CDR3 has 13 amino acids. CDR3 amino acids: CASRQGGTGELFF. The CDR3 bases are TGTGCCAGCAGGCAAGGGGGCACCGGGGAGCTGTTTTTT.

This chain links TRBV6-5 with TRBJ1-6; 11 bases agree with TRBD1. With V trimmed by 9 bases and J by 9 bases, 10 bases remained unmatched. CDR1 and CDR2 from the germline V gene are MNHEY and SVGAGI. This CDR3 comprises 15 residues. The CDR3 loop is CASERGQGEGSPLHF. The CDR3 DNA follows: TGTGCCAGTGAAAGGGGACAGGGGGAAGGTTCACCCCTCCACTTT.

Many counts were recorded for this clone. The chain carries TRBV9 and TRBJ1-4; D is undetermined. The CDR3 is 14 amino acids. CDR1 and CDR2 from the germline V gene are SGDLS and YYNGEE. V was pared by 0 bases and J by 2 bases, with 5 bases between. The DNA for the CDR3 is TGTGCCAGCAGCGTAGGCGGGACTAATGAAAAACTGTTTTTT. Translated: CASSVGGTNEKLFF.

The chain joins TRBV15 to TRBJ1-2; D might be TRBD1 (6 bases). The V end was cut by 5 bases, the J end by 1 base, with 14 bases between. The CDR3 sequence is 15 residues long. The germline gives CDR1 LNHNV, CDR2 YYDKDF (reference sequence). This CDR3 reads CATSRYGTHNYGYTF. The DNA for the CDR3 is TGTGCCACCAGCCGTTACGGGACACATAACTATGGCTACACCTTC.

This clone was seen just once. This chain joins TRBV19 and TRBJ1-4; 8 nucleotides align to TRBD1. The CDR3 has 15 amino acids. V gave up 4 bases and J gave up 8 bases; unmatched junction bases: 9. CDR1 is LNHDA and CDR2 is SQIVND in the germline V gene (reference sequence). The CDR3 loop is CASSTQGARGEKLFF. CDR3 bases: TGTGCCAGTAGTACCCAGGGGGCGAGAGGAGAAAAACTGTTTTTT.